This T cell receptor (beta chain) was observed in a study of blood T cell repertoires in COVID-19 (dated by TCRdb to 2018 to 2020). With regard to the full study: The collaborator samples originated in the United States, Italy and Spain and spanned the acute and convalescent phases of COVID-19. The material from the prospective study consisted of cDNA or gDNA derived from T cells, B-cell-depleted T cells, or PBMCs. The dataset comprised deeply sampled blood TCRbeta repertoires from subjects exposed to, actively infected with, or recovered from COVID-19. The repertoires were made available in a free public database intended to serve as a resource for research on the immune response to SARS-CoV-2. Samples came from the ongoing ImmuneRACE study (first 160 participants) plus 1,254 subjects from 6 global collaborators. The sample metadata nearly always contained a de-identified subject ID, COVID-19 status, age in years and sex. Where HLA class I and class II types were available, the types were taken from metadata supplied by the sample provider, not from assay-based typing. The research as a whole found: How much clinical and demographic metadata was included differed by source and by participant, and the metadata was provided uncurated.

CDR1 and CDR2 were assigned from the germline V gene as MDHEN and SYDVKM. From the cysteine up to the phenylalanine, the CDR3 has a length of 14 residues. CDR3 DNA is the only sequence kept; it has 42 bases, read in frame from the first base. V loses 3 bases at its end and J loses 8 bases; junction bases beyond the gene matches: 4. The sample holds one count of this clone. Its target antigen remains unknown. Per-nucleotide qualities are absent, and no much larger clonotype sits a single base away. Another Seattle source contributed samples from volunteer blood donors who had recovered from COVID-19. Each collaborating institution followed its own protocols to collect whole blood in K2EDTA tubes. For TCRbeta analysis, collaborator samples were shipped as frozen whole blood, as isolated PBMCs, or as DNA extracted from either sample type. TCRbeta CDR3 regions were amplified from genomic DNA using the immunoSEQ Assay, a bias-controlled multiplex PCR. On the authors' methods: Within the assay, amplification of reference gene primers was used to estimate how many nucleated cells each sample contained. Sequence reads were collapsed and filtered to measure the absolute abundance of every unique TCRbeta CDR3 rearrangement. For each sample, productive Simpson clonality was calculated by taking the square root of Simpson's diversity index across productive rearrangements. TCRdb obtained this table from immuneACCESS and retained in-frame rearrangements with V and J assigned. These tables miss some clones; where compared with another copy, unresolved V genes account for less than half of the shortfall, and the remainder is unexplained. The V and J calls and clone size are taken from that table; D and trimming were inferred from the DNA. The sample records roughly 200,000 clones, around nine tenths of which are singletons. The top ten hold about 0.95% of the sample.

The rearrangement joined TRBV28 to TRBJ1-6; TRBD1 fits 7 bases in the junction. The sequenced sample was peripheral blood. The receptor's source is a woman in her late teens or twenties who had recovered from COVID-19. The nucleotide sequence is TGTGCCAGCAGTTTGGACAGGCCCTATTCACCCCTCCACTTT. The translation is CASSLDRPYSPLHF. The CDR3, completed at both ends by the reference TRBV28 and TRBJ1-6 genes, gives the full variable domain DVKVTQSSRYLVKRTGEKVFLECVQDMDHENMFWYRQDPGLGLRLIYFSYDVKMKEKGDIPEGYSVSREKKERFSLILESASTNQTSMYLCASSLDRPYSPLHFGNGTRLTVT.